Listed here is a single TCR beta chain. Its antigen is currently unknown. Specified time point: newly diagnosed GD, antithyroid drugs for less than 3 months. PBMCs provided the RNA from which the TCR library was made. The data originate from a study of regulatory T cells in long-lasting Graves disease. Assembly of TCR beta libraries relied on iRepertoire HTBI primers together with Arm-PCR of CDR3 regions. TCRdb fed the multiplex PCR reads into MiXCR, producing one record per CDR3 protein. The sample has hundreds of thousands of distinct CDR3 sequences; 16% are singletons. Study-wide results and caveats: Persistent disease was associated with favored TRBV28 usage and with favored use of TRBJ1-2 and TRBJ2-5. Lower TCR diversity characterized persistent Graves' patients relative to newly diagnosed patients.

This CDR3 has 18 amino acids. V lost 3 bases to trimming and J lost 0 bases; unmatched junction nucleotides: 12. Germline V gene lookup returns CDR1 SGHRS and CDR2 YFSETQ. In addition, the sample was reused for a study of T cells in Graves' hyperthyroidism and ophthalmopathy. This second study says: Patients aged 18 to 65 had newly diagnosed hyperthyroidism of under 2 months' duration. Diagnostic assessment was based on clinical symptoms, serum thyroxine and TRAb, thyroid ultrasound and orbital computed tomography.

This receptor was identified in a woman in her thirties with Graves disease. The material was peripheral blood mononuclear cells (PBMCs), obtained at new diagnosis, from a patient treated with antithyroid drugs. This chain connects TRBV5-1 to TRBJ2-7; 10 bases line up with TRBD2. Here the CDR3 reads CASSSGGLAAFSSYEQYF. The CDR3, as DNA: TGCGCCAGCAGCTCCGGCGGACTAGCGGCTTTTAGCTCCTACGAGCAGTACTTC. The full variable domain, its missing parts supplied by reference TRBV5-1 and TRBJ2-7, is KAGVTQTPRYLIKTRGQQVTLSCSPISGHRSVSWYQQTPGQGLQFLFEYFSETQRNKGNFPGRFSGRQFSNSRSEMNVSTLELGDSALYLCASSSGGLAAFSSYEQYFGPGTRLTVT.